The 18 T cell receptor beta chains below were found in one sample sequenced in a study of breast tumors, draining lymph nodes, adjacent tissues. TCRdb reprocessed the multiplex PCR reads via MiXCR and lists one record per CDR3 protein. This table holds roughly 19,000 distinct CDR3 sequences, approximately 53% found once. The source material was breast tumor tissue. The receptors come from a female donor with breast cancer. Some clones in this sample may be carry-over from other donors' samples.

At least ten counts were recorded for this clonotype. The CDR3 loop is CASSLGQLYNEQFF. The CDR3 region has the DNA TGTGCCAGCAGCTTAGGGCAGCTCTACAATGAGCAGTTCTTC. The chain joins TRBV7-3 to TRBJ2-1; unclear D gene. The V and J ends lost 2 bases and 3 bases respectively, with 8 bases between them. The CDR3 length is 14 residues. CDR1 SGHTA and CDR2 FQGTGA come from the germline V gene.

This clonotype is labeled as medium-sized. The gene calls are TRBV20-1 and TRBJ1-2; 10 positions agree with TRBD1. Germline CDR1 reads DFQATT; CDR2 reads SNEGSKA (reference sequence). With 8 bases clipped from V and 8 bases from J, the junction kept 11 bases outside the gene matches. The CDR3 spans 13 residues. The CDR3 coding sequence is TGCAGTTCTATCCCCGACAGGGGGCAGGGCTACACCTTC. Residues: CSSIPDRGQGYTF.

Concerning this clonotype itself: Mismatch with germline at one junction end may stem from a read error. Here the CDR3 reads CVSSPFSDERYF. CDR3 sequence (DNA): TGTGTCAGCAGCCCGTTTTCCGACGAGCGGTACTTC. This sequence joins TRBV7-2 and TRBJ2-7; D call uncertain. The CDR3 loop spans 12 amino acids. Germline V gene sequence: CDR1 SGHTA, CDR2 FQGNSA.

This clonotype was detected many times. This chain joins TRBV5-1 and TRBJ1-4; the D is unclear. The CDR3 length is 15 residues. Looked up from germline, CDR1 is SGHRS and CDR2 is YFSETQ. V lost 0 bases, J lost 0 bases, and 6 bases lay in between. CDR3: CASSLGQSTNEKLFF. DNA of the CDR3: TGCGCCAGCAGCTTGGGCCAGTCAACTAATGAAAAACTGTTTTTT. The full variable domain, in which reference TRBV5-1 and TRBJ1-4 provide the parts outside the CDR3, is KAGVTQTPRYLIKTRGQQVTLSCSPISGHRSVSWYQQTPGQGLQFLFEYFSETQRNKGNFPGRFSGRQFSNSRSEMNVSTLELGDSALYLCASSLGQSTNEKLFFGSGTQLSVL.

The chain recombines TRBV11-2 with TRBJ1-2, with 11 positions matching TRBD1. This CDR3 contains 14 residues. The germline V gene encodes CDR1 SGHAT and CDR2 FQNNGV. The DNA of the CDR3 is TGTGAGAGGAAAGGACAGGGGGCTGTCTATGGCTACACCTTC. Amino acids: CERKGQGAVYGYTF.

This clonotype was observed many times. The chain's CDR3 is CASSDTGGTGELFF. CDR3 DNA sequence: TGTGCCAGCAGTGACACAGGGGGCACCGGGGAGCTGTTTTTT. The V gene is TRBV6-4, the J gene TRBJ2-2; 8 positions match TRBD1. Per germline, CDR1 MRHNA and CDR2 SNTAGT. V gave up 2 bases and J gave up 4 bases; unmatched junction bases: 0. This CDR3 has 14 amino acids.

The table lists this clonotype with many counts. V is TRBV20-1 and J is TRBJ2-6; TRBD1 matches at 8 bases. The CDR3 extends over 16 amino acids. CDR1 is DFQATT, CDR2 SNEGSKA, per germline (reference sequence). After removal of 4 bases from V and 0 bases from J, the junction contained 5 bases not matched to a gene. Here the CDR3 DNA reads TGCAGTGCTACCGGGACAGGCCGCTCTGGGGCCAACGTCCTGACTTTC. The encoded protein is CSATGTGRSGANVLTF.

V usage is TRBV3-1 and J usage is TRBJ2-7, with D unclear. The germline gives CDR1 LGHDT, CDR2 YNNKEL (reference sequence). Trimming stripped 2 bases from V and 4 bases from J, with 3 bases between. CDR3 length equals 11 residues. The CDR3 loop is CASSQLYEQYF. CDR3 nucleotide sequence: TGTGCCAGCAGCCAATTATACGAGCAGTACTTC.

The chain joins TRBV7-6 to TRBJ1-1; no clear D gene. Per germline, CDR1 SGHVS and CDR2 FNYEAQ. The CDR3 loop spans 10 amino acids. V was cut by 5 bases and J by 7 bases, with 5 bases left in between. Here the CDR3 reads CASSHIEAFF. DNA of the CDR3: TGTGCCAGCAGCCACATTGAAGCTTTCTTT. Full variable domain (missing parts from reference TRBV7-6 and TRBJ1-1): GAGVSQSPRYKVTKRGQDVALRCDPISGHVSLYWYRQALGQGPEFLTYFNYEAQQDKSGLPNDRFSAERPEGSISTLTIQRTEQRDSAMYRCASSHIEAFFGQGTRLTVV.

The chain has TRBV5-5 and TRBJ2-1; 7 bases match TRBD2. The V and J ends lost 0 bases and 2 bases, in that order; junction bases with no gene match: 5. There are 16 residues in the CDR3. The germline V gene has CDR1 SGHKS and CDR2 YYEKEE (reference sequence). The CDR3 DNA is TGTGCCAGCAGCTTGGGGACTAGTGTTGCCTACAATGAGCAGTTCTTC. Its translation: CASSLGTSVAYNEQFF.

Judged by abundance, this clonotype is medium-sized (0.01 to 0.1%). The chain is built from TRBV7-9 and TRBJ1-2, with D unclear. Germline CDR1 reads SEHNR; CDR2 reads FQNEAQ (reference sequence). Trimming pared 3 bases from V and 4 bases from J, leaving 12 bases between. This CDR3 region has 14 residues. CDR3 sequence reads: CASSLTDAGYGYTF. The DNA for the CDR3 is TGTGCCAGCAGCTTGACCGACGCGGGCTATGGCTACACCTTC.

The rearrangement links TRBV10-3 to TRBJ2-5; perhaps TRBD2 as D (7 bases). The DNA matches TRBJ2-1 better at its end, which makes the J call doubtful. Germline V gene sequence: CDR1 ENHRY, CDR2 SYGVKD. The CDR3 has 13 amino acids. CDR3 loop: CAIRQAGADAQFF. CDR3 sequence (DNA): TGTGCCATCAGGCAGGCGGGGGCCGATGCCCAGTTCTTC.

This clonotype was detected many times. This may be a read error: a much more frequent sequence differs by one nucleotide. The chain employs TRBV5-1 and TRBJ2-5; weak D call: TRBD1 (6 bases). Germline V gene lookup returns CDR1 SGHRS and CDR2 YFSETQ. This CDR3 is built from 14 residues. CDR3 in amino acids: CASSTSGHQDTQYF. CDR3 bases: TGCGCCAGCAGCACCTCGGGACACCAAGACACCCAGTACTTC.

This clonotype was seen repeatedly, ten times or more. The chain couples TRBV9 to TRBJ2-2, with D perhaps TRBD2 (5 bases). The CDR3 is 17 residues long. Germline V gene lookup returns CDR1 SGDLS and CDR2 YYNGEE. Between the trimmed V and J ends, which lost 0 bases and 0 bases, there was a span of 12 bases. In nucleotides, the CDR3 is TGTGCCAGCAGCGTAGTGGGTAGCGCCGCGAACACCGGGGAGCTGTTTTTT. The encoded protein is CASSVVGSAANTGELFF.

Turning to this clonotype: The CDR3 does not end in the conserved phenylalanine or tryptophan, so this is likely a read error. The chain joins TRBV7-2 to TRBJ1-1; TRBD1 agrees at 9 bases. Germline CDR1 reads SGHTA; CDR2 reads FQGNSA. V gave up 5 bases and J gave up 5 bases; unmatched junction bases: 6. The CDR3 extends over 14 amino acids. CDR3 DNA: TGTGCCAGCAGCCTGGGACAGGGTTTGACTGAAGCTTTCTTA. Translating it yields CASSLGQGLTEAFL.

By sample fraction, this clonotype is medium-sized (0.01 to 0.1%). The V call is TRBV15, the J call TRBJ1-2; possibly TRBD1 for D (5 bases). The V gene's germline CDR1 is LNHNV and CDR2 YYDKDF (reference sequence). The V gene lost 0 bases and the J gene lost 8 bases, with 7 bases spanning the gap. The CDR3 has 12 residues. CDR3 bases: TGTGCCACCAGCAGAGATGAGGGGGGCTACACCTTC. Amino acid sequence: CATSRDEGGYTF.

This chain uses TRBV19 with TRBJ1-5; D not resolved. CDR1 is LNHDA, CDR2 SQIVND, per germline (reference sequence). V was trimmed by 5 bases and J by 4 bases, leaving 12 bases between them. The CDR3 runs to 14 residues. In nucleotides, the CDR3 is TGTGCCAGTAGTTTCCTCGGAGGGAATCAGCCCCAGCATTTT. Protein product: CASSFLGGNQPQHF.

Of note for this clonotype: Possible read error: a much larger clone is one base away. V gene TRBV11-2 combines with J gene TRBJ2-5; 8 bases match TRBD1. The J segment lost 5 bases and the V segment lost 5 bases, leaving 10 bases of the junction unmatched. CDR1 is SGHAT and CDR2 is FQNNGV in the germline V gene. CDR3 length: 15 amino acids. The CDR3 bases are TGTGCCAGCAGCCCCCGGACAGGGACCGGTGAGACCCAGTACTTC. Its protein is CASSPRTGTGETQYF. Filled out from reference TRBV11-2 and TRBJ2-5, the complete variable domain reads EAGVAQSPRYKIIEKRQSVAFWCNPISGHATLYWYQQILGQGPKLLIQFQNNGVVDDSQLPKDRFSAERLKGVDSTLKIQPAKLEDSAVYLCASSPRTGTGETQYFGPGTRLLVL.